This note documents a single T cell receptor beta chain sequence. Different DNA sequences within this sample yield the same CDR3. This sample is drawn from a study of blood T cell repertoires in COVID-19. Which cohort a participant joined came from the clinical history participants gave. Each recovered donor of Cohort 3 presented with two negative PCRs, clearance, or symptom resolution. The V gene lost 2 bases and the J gene lost 1 base, with 5 bases spanning the gap. The germline gives CDR1 MNHEY, CDR2 SMNVEV (reference sequence). This CDR3 is 13 amino acids long. Clones were sequenced by immunoSEQ multiplex PCR, and TCRdb holds only the in-frame ones, with some missing. The sample yields 450,000 to 500,000 clones, about nine tenths seen once.

The V gene is TRBV27, the J gene TRBJ1-1; D gene uncertain. Material for sequencing was PBMCs or T cells enriched from blood (not recorded which). This clonotype was obtained from a woman aged 60-70 years who had recovered from COVID-19. The CDR3 loop is CASSLGRNTEAFF. The CDR3 bases are TGTGCCAGCAGTTTAGGGAGGAACACTGAAGCTTTCTTT.